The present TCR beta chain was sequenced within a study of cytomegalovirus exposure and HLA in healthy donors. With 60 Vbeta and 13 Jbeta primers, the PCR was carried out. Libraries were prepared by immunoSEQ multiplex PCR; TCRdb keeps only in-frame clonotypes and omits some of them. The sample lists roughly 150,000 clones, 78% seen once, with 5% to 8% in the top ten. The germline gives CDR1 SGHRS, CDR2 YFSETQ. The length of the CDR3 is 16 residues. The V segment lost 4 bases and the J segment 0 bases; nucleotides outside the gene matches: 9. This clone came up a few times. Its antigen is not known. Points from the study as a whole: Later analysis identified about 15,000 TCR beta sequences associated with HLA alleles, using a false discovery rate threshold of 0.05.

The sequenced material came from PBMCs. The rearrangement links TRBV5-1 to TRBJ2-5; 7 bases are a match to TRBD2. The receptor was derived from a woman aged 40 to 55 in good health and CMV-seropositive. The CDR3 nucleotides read TGCGCCAGCAGCCGGGGGGATAGCGGACACCAAGAGACCCAGTACTTC. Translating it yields CASSRGDSGHQETQYF.